The 30 T cell receptor beta chains below come from one sample, sequenced in a study. Each CDR3 protein gets one entry after TCRdb re-called the RT-PCR reads with MiXCR. The sample carries almost 700,000 distinct CDR3 sequences, approximately 15% recorded once. Source material: memory CD4+ T cells from blood. The receptors were gathered from a female donor in good health, serving as a healthy control.

This clonotype has a single count. Just one base apart from a much larger clone, this may be a read error. The rearrangement uses TRBV5-6 and TRBJ2-2; D gene uncertain. The CDR3 totals 11 residues. V was shortened by 5 bases and J by 6 bases, with 5 bases between the two germline ends. Germline V gives CDR1 SGHDT, CDR2 YYEEEE. CDR3: CASSNPGELFF. The CDR3 nucleotides read TGTGCCAGCAGTAACCCCGGGGAGCTGTTTTTT.

The J gene is TRBJ2-7, the V gene TRBV27; 7 nucleotides match TRBD1. This CDR3 comprises 13 residues. Germline V gene sequence: CDR1 MNHEY, CDR2 SMNVEV (reference sequence). Trimming took 4 bases from V and 4 from J; bases not matched to a gene: 4. CDR3 loop: CASSSGTEYEQYF. CDR3 nucleotides: TGTGCCAGCAGTTCGGGGACAGAATACGAGCAGTACTTC.

This clonotype was detected a few times. The V gene is TRBV29-1, the J gene TRBJ2-5; maybe TRBD2 (6 bases). The CDR3 totals 15 residues. V was cut by 1 base and J by 2 bases, with 14 bases left in between. CDR1 is SQVTM and CDR2 is ANQGSEA in the germline V gene. The CDR3 sequence is CSVEGVGGLQETQYF. The CDR3 DNA reads as TGCAGCGTTGAAGGTGTGGGAGGTCTACAAGAGACCCAGTACTTC.

This clonotype was recorded at least ten times. The J gene is TRBJ1-2, the V gene TRBV10-3; TRBD1 aligns across 10 bases. Germline V gene data show CDR1 as ENHRY and CDR2 as SYGVKD. V trimming: 4 bases; J trimming: 3 bases; junction bases outside the gene matches: 8. CDR3 length: 16 residues. CDR3 DNA: TGTGCCATCAGTGCCTCGAGCGGGACAGGGGACTATGGCTACACCTTC. Its translation: CAISASSGTGDYGYTF.

This clonotype was counted many times. The chain has TRBV20-1 and TRBJ2-1, with D possibly being TRBD2 (7 bases). Per germline, CDR1 DFQATT and CDR2 SNEGSKA (reference sequence). The CDR3 has 11 amino acids. Trimming removed 5 bases from V and 9 bases from J, with 11 bases in between. The chain's CDR3 is CSAGGGPEQFF. DNA of the CDR3: TGCAGTGCTGGGGGGGGCCCTGAGCAGTTCTTC.

This clonotype was seen repeatedly, ten times or more. The chain recombines TRBV6-5 with TRBJ2-1; TRBD2 is a possible D gene (6 bases). Germline CDR1 and CDR2: MNHEY and SVGAGI. Between the trimmed V and J ends, which lost 2 bases and 12 bases, there was a span of 17 bases. This CDR3 comprises 14 residues. CDR3 in amino acids: CASSYPRLGGRQFF. The CDR3 coding sequence is TGTGCCAGCAGTTACCCTAGATTGGGGGGACGGCAGTTCTTC.

This clonotype has ten or more counts. This chain joins TRBV9 and TRBJ2-2; TRBD2 matches 9 bases. CDR3 length: 16 residues. The V and J ends lost 0 bases and 3 bases, in that order; junction bases with no gene match: 3. The germline V gene encodes CDR1 SGDLS and CDR2 YYNGEE. CDR3 coding DNA: TGTGCCAGCAGCGTAGTACGCGGGAGGGACACCGGGGAGCTGTTTTTT. Translation gives CASSVVRGRDTGELFF.

The V and J genes are TRBV2 and TRBJ2-1; unclear D gene. The ends were cut back, 4 bases at V and 4 bases at J, with 8 bases in the middle. This CDR3 has 13 amino acids. Per germline, CDR1 SNHLY and CDR2 FYNNEI. The CDR3, as DNA: TGTGCCAGCAGTGTTCAAGGTTACAATGAGCAGTTCTTC. Its protein is CASSVQGYNEQFF.

The J gene is TRBJ1-5, the V gene TRBV5-5; tentatively, D is TRBD1 (6 bases). CDR3 size: 16 residues. Germline values: CDR1 SGHKS, CDR2 YYEKEE (reference sequence). V was cut by 0 bases and J by 1 base, with 11 bases left in between. The CDR3 nucleotides read TGTGCCAGCAGCTTGGACGGACAGATCAGCAATCAGCCCCAGCATTTT. Translating it yields CASSLDGQISNQPQHF.

This rearrangement joins TRBV5-4 to TRBJ2-1; 8 bases align to TRBD2. V lost 0 bases and J lost 2; bases outside the gene matches: 7. Germline CDR1 reads SGHNT; CDR2 reads YYREEE (reference sequence). The CDR3 extends over 17 amino acids. CDR3 sequence (DNA): TGTGCCAGCAGCTTGGCCGGAGGAGCGGGAGCCTACAATGAGCAGTTCTTC. Its protein product is CASSLAGGAGAYNEQFF.

Only a few counts were recorded for this clonotype. V usage is TRBV6-5 and J usage is TRBJ2-5; D ambiguous. V was trimmed by 2 bases and J by 1 base, leaving 11 bases between them. CDR3 length equals 15 residues. Looked up from germline, CDR1 is MNHEY and CDR2 is SVGAGI. The CDR3 reads CASSYNSPAQETQYF. CDR3 bases: TGTGCCAGCAGTTACAACTCACCCGCCCAAGAGACCCAGTACTTC.

The sample holds many counts of this clonotype. V and J are TRBV6-2 or TRBV6-3 and TRBJ1-6; D remains unclear. Germline CDR1 MNHEY, CDR2 SVGEGT. Trimming stripped 7 bases from V and 7 bases from J, with 20 bases between. This CDR3 contains 16 residues. The CDR3 sequence: CASTPDLGRRNSPLHF. The CDR3, as DNA: TGTGCCAGCACCCCCGACTTGGGAAGAAGAAATTCACCCCTCCACTTT.

The CDR3 DNA reads as TGCAGTGCTACTCCCAGCGGGAGGGCCACAGATACGCAGTATTTT. It yields the protein CSATPSGRATDTQYF. The chain is built from TRBV20-1 and TRBJ2-3, with TRBD2 matching 10 bases. The ends lost 4 bases at V and 2 bases at J; junction bases unmatched: 6. CDR3 length: 15 amino acids. Germline-derived CDR1 and CDR2 are DFQATT and SNEGSKA (reference sequence).

This clonotype occurred a few times. V usage is TRBV4-2 and J usage is TRBJ2-3, with TRBD2 as a possible D gene (5 bases). This CDR3 is built from 18 residues. Germline V gene data show CDR1 as LGHNA and CDR2 as YNFKEQ. V shed 4 bases and J shed 2 bases, with 22 bases lying between them. CDR3 residues: CASSPGGFQEDLTDTQYF. CDR3 nucleotides: TGTGCCAGCAGCCCCGGAGGCTTCCAGGAGGACCTCACAGATACGCAGTATTTT.

This chain uses TRBV20-1 with TRBJ2-3, with D possibly TRBD2 on 6 matching bases. Between the trimmed V and J ends, which lost 2 bases and 4 bases, there was a span of 19 bases. Germline values: CDR1 DFQATT, CDR2 SNEGSKA (reference sequence). CDR3 size: 16 residues. The CDR3 region is CSARKLAGGFADTQYF. For the CDR3, the DNA is TGCAGTGCTAGAAAGCTTGCCGGGGGATTCGCAGATACGCAGTATTTT.

This clonotype has only a few counts. The chain links TRBV29-1 to TRBJ1-1, with D tentatively TRBD1 (5 bases). The CDR3 length is 13 residues. The germline V gene has CDR1 SQVTM and CDR2 ANQGSEA. V lost 5 bases, J lost 0 bases, and 10 bases lay in between. CDR3 amino acids: CSVSGRMNTEAFF. The DNA of the CDR3 is TGCAGCGTTTCGGGACGGATGAACACTGAAGCTTTCTTT.

The gene calls are TRBV7-2 and TRBJ2-3; D call uncertain. The germline V gene has CDR1 SGHTA and CDR2 FQGNSA. Trimming stripped 6 bases from V and 6 bases from J, with 13 bases between. CDR3 length equals 13 residues. The DNA for the CDR3 is TGTGCCAGCAGTTACCGTAGGCGGGATACGCAGTATTTT. As protein: CASSYRRRDTQYF.

The chain joins TRBV28 to TRBJ2-1; D perhaps matches TRBD2 (6 bases). Germline CDR1 is MDHEN and CDR2 is SYDVKM. The CDR3 contains 15 residues. The V gene lost 1 base and the J gene lost 10 bases, with 17 bases spanning the gap. The CDR3 DNA reads as TGTGCCAGCAGTTTATTTCCTAGCGCGGGCATAGAGCAGTTCTTC. Its protein product is CASSLFPSAGIEQFF.

This clonotype was seen only a few times. The chain links TRBV4-3 to TRBJ2-3; D perhaps matches TRBD2 (6 bases). V dropped 1 base and J dropped 2 bases, with 13 bases sitting between them. Germline values: CDR1 LGHNA, CDR2 YSLEER. CDR3 length: 16 residues. CDR3: CASSQALGGLTDTQYF. The CDR3 nucleotides are TGCGCCAGCAGCCAAGCGTTGGGAGGCCTCACAGATACGCAGTATTTT.

The CDR3, as DNA: TGTGCCAGCAGCGTATATCCTAGCGGGGGGTTCACAGATACGCAGTATTTT. Translation: CASSVYPSGGFTDTQYF. The chain couples TRBV9 to TRBJ2-3, with 11 bases lining up with TRBD2. CDR3 length: 17 amino acids. V lost 1 base to trimming and J lost 2 bases; unmatched junction nucleotides: 6. Looked up from germline, CDR1 is SGDLS and CDR2 is YYNGEE.

This clonotype showed up many times. This chain connects TRBV4-1 to TRBJ2-5, with 13 bases that match TRBD2. Germline CDR1 and CDR2: MGHRA and YSYEKL. Trimming removed 6 bases from V and 9 bases from J; junction bases left unmatched: 7. This CDR3 contains 14 residues. CDR3 in DNA: TGCGCCAGCAGTGGGACTAGCGGGGCAGGGCCCCAGTACTTC. Its translation is CASSGTSGAGPQYF.

This chain links TRBV7-2 with TRBJ1-1, with 7 bases lining up with TRBD1. The CDR3 is 14 residues long. V shed 1 base and J 7 bases; nucleotides not matched to a gene: 6. Germline loops: CDR1 SGHTA, CDR2 FQGNSA. The CDR3 DNA follows: TGTGCCAGCAGCTTAGAGGCCCAGGGGGTTGAAGCTTTCTTT. Its translation is CASSLEAQGVEAFF.

There are a few counts of this clonotype. The V call is TRBV9, the J call TRBJ2-7; D might be TRBD2 (6 bases). The CDR3 runs to 13 residues. From germline, CDR1 is SGDLS and CDR2 YYNGEE. V was cut by 4 bases and J by 7 bases, with 15 bases left in between. The CDR3 region has the DNA TGTGCCAGCAGCCCCAACTTGGGGGGAGAGCAGTACTTC. Its translation is CASSPNLGGEQYF.

The rearrangement links TRBV4-1 to TRBJ2-3; 10 nucleotides agree with TRBD2. Trimming removed 0 bases from V and 9 bases from J; junction bases left unmatched: 6. The CDR3 runs 15 residues. In germline, CDR1 is MGHRA, CDR2 YSYEKL. CDR3 DNA sequence: TGCGCCAGCAGCCAAGATGGGGTAGCGGGAGGCACGCAGTATTTT. Protein sequence: CASSQDGVAGGTQYF.

The CDR3 bases are TGTGCCAGCTCAGCAACCGGTCCAGGGGAATATTCACCCCTCCACTTT. Protein sequence: CASSATGPGEYSPLHF. The chain recombines TRBV18 with TRBJ1-6; perhaps TRBD1 as D (6 bases). The CDR3 contains 16 residues. Germline V gene sequence: CDR1 KGHSH, CDR2 LQKENI. Trimming left V 5 bases short and J 8 bases short, with 19 bases between.

The CDR3 DNA reads as TGTGCCAGCTCATCGTCGACAGGGACCGGGGAGCTGTTTTTT. It codes for CASSSSTGTGELFF. The chain uses TRBV18 and TRBJ2-2; 7 bases line up with TRBD1. The CDR3 spans 14 residues. CDR1 is KGHSH, CDR2 LQKENI, per germline. Losses at the gene ends were 5 bases for V and 5 bases for J; bases not matched to a gene: 5.

In its sample, this clonotype was seen many times. The V and J genes are TRBV4-1 and TRBJ2-1; 14 bases are shared with TRBD2. The V gene's germline CDR1 is MGHRA and CDR2 YSYEKL. The junction had 1 base not matched to a gene; V was cut back by 0 bases and J by 3 bases. The CDR3 runs to 17 residues. The CDR3: CASSQDGTSGSYNEQFF. CDR3 nucleotides: TGCGCCAGCAGCCAAGATGGGACTAGCGGGAGCTACAATGAGCAGTTCTTC.

V and J are TRBV20-1 and TRBJ2-1; weak D call: TRBD2 (5 bases). This CDR3 region has 14 residues. V gave up 7 bases and J gave up 0 bases, with 13 bases separating them. Germline CDR1 is DFQATT and CDR2 is SNEGSKA (reference sequence). In nucleotides, the CDR3 is TGCAGTGGCCTCGGGGAGAGCTCCTACAATGAGCAGTTCTTC. It yields the protein CSGLGESSYNEQFF.

This rearrangement joins TRBV4-3 to TRBJ2-7; TRBD1 is a possible D gene (6 bases). This CDR3 region has 15 residues. V lost 1 base, J lost 2 bases, and 12 bases lay in between. Germline V gene sequence: CDR1 LGHNA, CDR2 YSLEER. The CDR3 DNA reads TGCGCCAGCAGCCAAGCTTACCAGGGGACCTACGAGCAGTACTTC. Amino acids: CASSQAYQGTYEQYF.

This clonotype was recorded at least ten times. V usage is TRBV7-8 and J usage is TRBJ2-7, with D possibly matching TRBD1 (5 bases). The length of the CDR3 is 16 residues. The V gene lost 3 bases and the J gene lost 1 base, with 16 bases spanning the gap. Looked up from germline, CDR1 is SGHVS and CDR2 is FQNEAQ. The CDR3 DNA reads TGTGCCAGCAGCTTCGGGCAGGGAAGGGGATCCTACGAGCAGTACTTC. It translates to CASSFGQGRGSYEQYF.